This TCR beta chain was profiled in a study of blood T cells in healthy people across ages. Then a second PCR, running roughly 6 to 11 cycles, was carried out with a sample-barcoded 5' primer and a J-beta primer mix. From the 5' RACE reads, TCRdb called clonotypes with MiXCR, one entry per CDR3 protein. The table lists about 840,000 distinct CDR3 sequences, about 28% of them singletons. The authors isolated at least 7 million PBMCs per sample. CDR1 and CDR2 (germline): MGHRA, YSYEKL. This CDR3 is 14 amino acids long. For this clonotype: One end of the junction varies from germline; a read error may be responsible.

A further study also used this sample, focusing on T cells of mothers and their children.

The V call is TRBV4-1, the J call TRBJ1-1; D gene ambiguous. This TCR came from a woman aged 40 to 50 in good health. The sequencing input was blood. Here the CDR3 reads CASNQESLNTEAFF. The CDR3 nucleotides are TGCGCCAGCAACCAAGAGAGCCTGAACACTGAAGCTTTCTTT.